This is a list of T cell receptor beta chains from one sample in a study of blood T cells in healthy people across ages. TCRdb analysed the 5' RACE reads with MiXCR anew, one entry per CDR3 protein. This sample has hundreds of thousands of distinct CDR3 sequences, with around 49% found just once. The sequenced material came from blood. The receptor set was obtained from a woman in her sixties or seventies in good health. Both conserved end residues are part of each CDR3. A D gene is named only where the DNA matches it firmly. Not every row has a clone size; where given, it reads once, few, many or a size class.

size	V	D	J	length	DNA	CDR3
.	TRBV11-1	.	TRBJ2-5	14	TGTGCCAGTACTGAACAGAGAGCTGCCGAGACCCAGTACTTC	CASTEQRAAETQYF
.	TRBV3-1	TRBD1	TRBJ2-5	16	TGTGCCAGCAGCCAAGTGCGGGACAGGGGACAGGAGACCCAGTACTTC	CASSQVRDRGQETQYF
.	TRBV9	TRBD2	TRBJ2-2	15	TGTGCCAGCAGCGCAACTAGCGGACCCACCGGGGAGCTGTTTTTT	CASSATSGPTGELFF
.	TRBV6-5	.	TRBJ2-7	12	TGTGCCAGCAGAAAAACGACTCGCGAGCAGTACTTC	CASRKTTREQYF
few	TRBV5-1	TRBD2	TRBJ2-1	14	TGCGCCAGTTCAGCGGGAGGGCCGTACAATGAGCAGTTCTTC	CASSAGGPYNEQFF
few	TRBV6-2/TRBV6-3	.	TRBJ2-6	18	TGTGCCAGCAGTCCCCCCGGAAGGACGAGGACTGGGGCCAACGTCCTGACTTTC	CASSPPGRTRTGANVLTF
.	TRBV4-2	.	TRBJ2-6	17	TGTGCCAGCAGCCAAGATAAAAAGAGCTCTGGGGCCAACGTCCTGACTTTC	CASSQDKKSSGANVLTF
.	TRBV29-1	TRBD1	TRBJ2-7	15	TGCAGCGTTGAGGCGACGGGACAGGGATCCTACGAGCAGTACTTC	CSVEATGQGSYEQYF
.	TRBV5-4	.	TRBJ1-6	13	TGTGCCAGCAGCCGGACCCGGGACTCACCCCTCCACTTT	CASSRTRDSPLHF
.	TRBV7-2	.	TRBJ2-5	15	TGTGCCAGCAGCTTAGCGTTTAGCGGACAAGAGACCCAGTACTTC	CASSLAFSGQETQYF
.	TRBV10-3	.	TRBJ1-4	13	TGTGCCATCAGTGGGACGACTAATGAAAAACTGTTTTTT	CAISGTTNEKLFF
.	TRBV2	.	TRBJ1-5	13	TGTGCCAGTCGGGACTCCCTGGGTCAGCCCCAGCATTTT	CASRDSLGQPQHF
.	TRBV5-1	.	TRBJ1-6	14	TGCGCCAGCAGCTTGGATACAGCCAATTCACCCCTCCACTTT	CASSLDTANSPLHF
.	TRBV25-1	TRBD2	TRBJ2-4	17	TGTGCCAGCAGTGAATTGCCTAGCGGGAGAGGTAAAAACATTCAGTACTTC	CASSELPSGRGKNIQYF
few	TRBV24-1	TRBD1	TRBJ2-4	15	TGTGCCACCAGTGATTCCCGGACAGGAAGGGGCATTCAGTATTTC	CATSDSRTGRGIQYF
.	TRBV21-1	.	TRBJ1-2	14	TGTGCCAGCCCTCAGAGGGACCCCCTAAGGGGCTACACCTTC	CASPQRDPLRGYTF
.	TRBV20-1	.	TRBJ1-1	14	TGCAGTGCTAGACTCTCCGCGGGGAGCACTGAAGCTTTCTTT	CSARLSAGSTEAFF
once	TRBV4-3	TRBD2	TRBJ2-3	16	TGCGCCAGCAGCCAACGGAGACTAGCGACCACAGATACGCAGTATTTT	CASSQRRLATTDTQYF
many	TRBV7-2	.	TRBJ2-3	14	TGTGCCAGCAGCTTAGCCCTGGGGGCAGATACGCAGTATTTT	CASSLALGADTQYF
few	TRBV6-2/TRBV6-3	.	TRBJ1-6	11	TGTGCCAGCAGCCCCCGCCTGGAGCTCCACTTT	CASSPRLELHF
.	TRBV20-1	TRBD2	TRBJ2-5	13	TGCAGTGCTTTAGCGGGAGAGGGCGAGACCCAGTACTTC	CSALAGEGETQYF
.	TRBV18	.	TRBJ2-5	15	TGTGCCAGCTCACCTTCCCCTATGTCTGAGGAGACCCAGTACTTC	CASSPSPMSEETQYF
.	TRBV20-1	TRBD2	TRBJ2-1	15	TGCAGTGCCATTCCGCGGGGGGGTAGGGTGTCTGAGCAGTTCTTC	CSAIPRGGRVSEQFF
.	TRBV9	TRBD2	TRBJ2-3	16	TGTGCCAGCAGCTCTCGACTAGCGGACCGCACAGATACGCAGTATTTT	CASSSRLADRTDTQYF
many	TRBV12-3/TRBV12-4	.	TRBJ1-4	11	TGTGCCAGCAGTTTCGGTGAAAAACTGTTTTTT	CASSFGEKLFF
few	TRBV7-2	.	TRBJ2-5	14	TGTGCCAGCAGGCGTTATGCAGATCAAGAGACCCAGTACTTC	CASRRYADQETQYF
few	TRBV6-1	TRBD2	TRBJ2-5	18	TGTGCCAGCAGTGAAGGGACTAGCGGGTTAGGTTACCAAGAGACCCAGTACTTC	CASSEGTSGLGYQETQYF
.	TRBV18	.	TRBJ1-1	14	TGTGCCAGCTCACCACGGGACCAGGGAAATGAAGCTTTCTTT	CASSPRDQGNEAFF
few	TRBV5-1	.	TRBJ1-2	16	TGCGCCAGCTCCCCAGAAGCAAGCGGAACAGGGCATGGCTACACCTTC	CASSPEASGTGHGYTF
once	TRBV30	.	TRBJ2-5	14	TGTGCCTGGAGTGTTTCGGGAGCTGAAGAGACCCAGTACTTC	CAWSVSGAEETQYF
few	TRBV4-2	.	TRBJ1-3	16	TGTGCCAGCAGCCAAGATTGGAGTGTCTCTGGAAACACCATATATTTT	CASSQDWSVSGNTIYF
.	TRBV20-1	TRBD1	TRBJ2-7	15	TGCAGTGCTAGAGATCTAGGCAGGGGGCACTACGAGCAGTACTTC	CSARDLGRGHYEQYF
.	TRBV28	.	TRBJ2-3	15	TGTGCCAGCAGTTTGGATGGACACTCAACTGATACGCAGTATTTT	CASSLDGHSTDTQYF
few	TRBV28	TRBD1	TRBJ2-3	15	TGTGCCAGCAGTACCCCCGGGACAGGCACAGATACGCAGTATTTT	CASSTPGTGTDTQYF
.	TRBV5-1	.	TRBJ2-7	15	TGCGCCAGCAGCTTGGTAGCATCCTCGGGTTACGAGCAGTACTTC	CASSLVASSGYEQYF
few	TRBV20-1	TRBD1	TRBJ1-5	15	TGCAGTGCTAAAAACCCCGACAGGGGGAAGCAGCCCCAGCATTTT	CSAKNPDRGKQPQHF
many	TRBV29-1	.	TRBJ2-6	12	TGCAGCGTCGACTCTGGGGCCAACGTCCTGACTTTC	CSVDSGANVLTF
.	TRBV6-1	.	TRBJ1-5	15	TGTGCCAGCAGGTCAGGGGCGGATGGCAATCAGCCCCAGCATTTT	CASRSGADGNQPQHF
once	TRBV9	.	TRBJ2-1	18	TGTGCCAGCAGCGTAGTCCTAGGGCCTAGCTCGAGGTACAATGAGCAGTTCTTC	CASSVVLGPSSRYNEQFF
.	TRBV2	TRBD1	TRBJ1-5	14	TGTGCCAGCAGTGTGGGACAGGGCTATCAGCCCCAGCATTTT	CASSVGQGYQPQHF
few	TRBV12-3/TRBV12-4	.	TRBJ2-4	13	TGTGCCAGCACCCCCTCGGCCAAAAACATTCAGTACTTC	CASTPSAKNIQYF
few	TRBV7-3	TRBD2	TRBJ2-1	16	TGTGCCAGCAGCTTATACGCTAGCGGGAGATCCAATGAGCAGTTCTTC	CASSLYASGRSNEQFF